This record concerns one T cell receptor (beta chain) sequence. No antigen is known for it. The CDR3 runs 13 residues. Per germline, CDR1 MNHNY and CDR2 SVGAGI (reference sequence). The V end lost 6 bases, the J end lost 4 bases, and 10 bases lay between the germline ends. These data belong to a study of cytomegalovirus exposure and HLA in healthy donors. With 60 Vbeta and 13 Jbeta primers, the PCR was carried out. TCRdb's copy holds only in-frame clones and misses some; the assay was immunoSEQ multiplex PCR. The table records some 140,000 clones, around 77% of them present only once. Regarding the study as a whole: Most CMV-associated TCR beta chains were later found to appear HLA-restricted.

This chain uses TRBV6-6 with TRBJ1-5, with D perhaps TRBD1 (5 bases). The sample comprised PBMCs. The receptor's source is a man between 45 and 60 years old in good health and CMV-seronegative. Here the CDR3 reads CASSPGGNQPQHF. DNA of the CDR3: TGTGCCAGCAGCCCGGGGGGTAATCAGCCCCAGCATTTT.